Presented here are 18 T cell receptor beta chains from one specimen sequenced in a study of shared clonotypes between healthy human individuals. Cells designated naive CD8 were CD45RO-negative and were positively selected for CCR7, with terminally differentiated effector memory CD45RA+ cells excluded. TCRdb keeps only in-frame clones here, not all; method: immunoSEQ multiplex PCR. The table has about 800,000 clones, approximately 97% seen once. Source material: naive CD8+ T cells sorted from blood. All receptors come from a man aged 25 to 40 in good health.

The rearrangement links TRBV4-1 to TRBJ2-1, with D tentatively TRBD2 (5 bases). Germline CDR1 and CDR2: MGHRA and YSYEKL. The CDR3 sequence is 16 residues long. V lost 0 bases and J 0 bases, leaving 9 bases between the germline ends. The CDR3 sequence is CASSQDHGNSYNEQFF. The CDR3 DNA sequence: TGCGCCAGCAGCCAAGACCACGGGAACTCCTACAATGAGCAGTTCTTC.

This clone is a singleton in its sample. The CDR3 nucleotides read TGCAGCGCCAGAAACCGGGACAGGGGGTGGGAGCAGTACTTC. Amino acid sequence: CSARNRDRGWEQYF. V gene TRBV29-1 combines with J gene TRBJ2-7, with 11 bases that match TRBD1. This CDR3 is 14 amino acids long. CDR1 is SQVTM, CDR2 ANQGSEA, per germline. The V gene end was trimmed by 7 bases and the J gene end by 7 bases; junction bases not matched to a gene: 12.

The rearrangement links TRBV6-6 to TRBJ2-5, with TRBD2 matching over 7 bases. The trim removed 2 bases at V and 2 bases at J, leaving 2 bases unmatched. The CDR3 extends over 14 amino acids. Germline V gives CDR1 MNHNY, CDR2 SVGAGI (reference sequence). The CDR3 protein is CASSYGAGQETQYF. CDR3 coding DNA: TGTGCCAGCAGTTACGGAGCGGGACAAGAGACCCAGTACTTC.

This chain joins TRBV6-1 and TRBJ1-1, with a weak D call TRBD1 (6 bases). Germline V gives CDR1 MNHNS, CDR2 SASEGT. This CDR3 is 13 amino acids long. Deletions cut 8 bases from V and 5 bases from J, with 15 bases between. The chain's CDR3 is CASCKGGKTEAFF. The DNA for the CDR3 is TGTGCCAGCTGTAAAGGGGGAAAGACTGAAGCTTTCTTT.

Turning to this clone: Other DNA sequences in the sample encode the same CDR3. This chain links TRBV9 with TRBJ1-2; 8 nucleotides match TRBD1. The CDR3 contains 14 residues. V shed 2 bases, J shed 2 bases, and the junction held 2 bases outside the gene matches. Per the germline V gene, CDR1 is SGDLS and CDR2 is YYNGEE. CDR3 nucleotides: TGTGCCAGCAGCGTCGGACAGGGCAACTATGGCTACACCTTC. Protein product: CASSVGQGNYGYTF. The complete variable domain, with remaining parts taken from reference TRBV9 and TRBJ1-2, reads DSGVTQTPKHLITATGQRVTLRCSPRSGDLSVYWYQQSLDQGLQFLIQYYNGEERAKGNILERFSAQQFPDLHSELNLSSLELGDSALYFCASSVGQGNYGYTFGSGTRLTVV.

The rearrangement joins TRBV19 to TRBJ1-2, with a weak D call TRBD1 (5 bases). The CDR3 is made up of 15 amino acids. Deletions cut 4 bases from V and 2 bases from J, with 14 bases between. CDR1 and CDR2 from the germline V gene are LNHDA and SQIVND (reference sequence). The chain's CDR3 is CASSTPRNRNYGYTF. CDR3 sequence (DNA): TGTGCCAGTAGTACCCCGAGGAACAGGAACTATGGCTACACCTTC. Full variable domain (outside the CDR3, taken from reference TRBV19 and TRBJ1-2): DGGITQSPKYLFRKEGQNVTLSCEQNLNHDAMYWYRQDPGQGLRLIYYSQIVNDFQKGDIAEGYSVSREKKESFPLTVTSAQKNPTAFYLCASSTPRNRNYGYTFGSGTRLTVV.

This rearrangement joins TRBV6-5 to TRBJ1-3, with D maybe TRBD1 (5 bases). Germline-derived CDR1 and CDR2 are MNHEY and SVGAGI. V gave up 4 bases and J gave up 4 bases, with 11 bases separating them. The CDR3 loop spans 14 amino acids. The CDR3 loop reads CASSSDRMGNTIYF. CDR3 bases: TGTGCCAGCAGTTCTGACAGAATGGGAAACACCATATATTTT.

The chain carries TRBV7-2 and TRBJ1-5; tentative D call: TRBD1 (6 bases). The CDR3 runs to 16 residues. Germline V gene lookup returns CDR1 SGHTA and CDR2 FQGNSA. V dropped 3 bases and J dropped 3 bases, with 15 bases sitting between them. Here the CDR3 DNA reads TGTGCCAGCAGCTTGGAGTTCTCAGGGGACAATCAGCCCCAGCATTTT. Translated: CASSLEFSGDNQPQHF.

The V and J genes are TRBV9 and TRBJ2-1; TRBD2 matches 9 bases. The J segment lost 3 bases and the V segment lost 5 bases, leaving 9 bases of the junction unmatched. This CDR3 has 16 residues. Germline V CDR1 and CDR2: SGDLS, YYNGEE. The CDR3 sequence: CASSEDSGSVYNEQFF. The CDR3 coding sequence is TGTGCCAGCAGTGAGGATAGCGGGAGCGTCTACAATGAGCAGTTCTTC.

The V gene is TRBV10-2, the J gene TRBJ2-1; no firm D call. CDR1 is WSHSY, CDR2 SAAADI, per germline. The CDR3 runs to 11 residues. Trimming pared 2 bases from V and 9 bases from J, leaving 5 bases between. As DNA, the CDR3 is TGCGCCAGCAGTGAGGGCGGTGAGCAGTTCTTC. This gives the protein CASSEGGEQFF.

The V call is TRBV5-1, the J call TRBJ2-3; 10 bases line up with TRBD2. V lost 0 bases to trimming and J lost 4 bases; unmatched junction nucleotides: 8. Germline loops: CDR1 SGHRS, CDR2 YFSETQ. The CDR3 totals 17 residues. The CDR3 loop reads CASSLAASGSIADTQYF. CDR3 nucleotides: TGCGCCAGCAGCTTGGCGGCTAGCGGGAGCATTGCAGATACGCAGTATTTT.

The chain uses TRBV30 and TRBJ2-7; 11 bases are shared with TRBD1. The V and J ends lost 2 bases and 5 bases, in that order; junction bases with no gene match: 2. Germline V gene data show CDR1 as GTSNPN and CDR2 as SVGIG (reference sequence). The length of the CDR3 is 13 residues. The CDR3 loop is CAWSWTGGNEQYF. CDR3 bases: TGTGCCTGGAGTTGGACAGGGGGCAACGAGCAGTACTTC.

The V gene is TRBV19, the J gene TRBJ2-5; 10 nucleotides line up with TRBD2. V lost 5 bases to trimming and J lost 4 bases; unmatched junction nucleotides: 10. Germline CDR1 reads LNHDA; CDR2 reads SQIVND (reference sequence). The CDR3 length is 16 residues. The CDR3 here is CASSPRQAGGVETQYF. CDR3 bases: TGTGCCAGTAGTCCCCGCCAAGCGGGAGGGGTAGAGACCCAGTACTTC.

This chain connects TRBV7-9 to TRBJ2-3, with no clear D. Germline V lookup: CDR1 SEHNR, CDR2 FQNEAQ (reference sequence). Trimming took 3 bases from V and 0 from J, leaving 10 bases between them. The CDR3 is 15 amino acids. CDR3 protein: CASSLLSLSTDTQYF. The CDR3 nucleotides are TGTGCCAGCAGCTTGCTGAGCCTAAGCACAGATACGCAGTATTTT.

The CDR3 DNA reads as TGTGCCAGCAGCTTAGTGGCGGCCGAGCAGTTCTTC. As protein: CASSLVAAEQFF. This sequence joins TRBV7-9 and TRBJ2-1; no reliable D call. Germline loops: CDR1 SEHNR, CDR2 FQNEAQ (reference sequence). V lost 1 base and J lost 10, with 8 bases in between. The CDR3 has 12 residues.

V is TRBV29-1 and J is TRBJ2-4, with 9 bases fitting TRBD2. Germline-derived CDR1 and CDR2 are SQVTM and ANQGSEA. The trim removed 3 bases at V and 3 bases at J, leaving 6 bases unmatched. There are 15 residues in the CDR3. The CDR3 sequence: CSVEEAGGIKNIQYF. The CDR3 DNA sequence: TGCAGCGTTGAGGAAGCGGGAGGTATCAAAAACATTCAGTACTTC.

The chain combines TRBV11-2 with TRBJ2-7; D is uncertain. The V end was cut by 6 bases, the J end by 3 bases, with 6 bases between. Germline-derived CDR1 and CDR2 are SGHAT and FQNNGV. The CDR3 runs to 11 residues. The DNA of the CDR3 is TGTGCCAGCAGTCAAGACTACGAGCAGTACTTC. This encodes CASSQDYEQYF.

The chain couples TRBV6-1 to TRBJ2-7; TRBD1 might be the D (6 bases). The germline gives CDR1 MNHNS, CDR2 SASEGT. V dropped 8 bases and J dropped 3 bases, with 14 bases sitting between them. The CDR3 covers 13 residues. CDR3 sequence (DNA): TGTGCCAGCCTCCGGGACACTTTCTACGAGCAGTACTTC. Translating it yields CASLRDTFYEQYF.